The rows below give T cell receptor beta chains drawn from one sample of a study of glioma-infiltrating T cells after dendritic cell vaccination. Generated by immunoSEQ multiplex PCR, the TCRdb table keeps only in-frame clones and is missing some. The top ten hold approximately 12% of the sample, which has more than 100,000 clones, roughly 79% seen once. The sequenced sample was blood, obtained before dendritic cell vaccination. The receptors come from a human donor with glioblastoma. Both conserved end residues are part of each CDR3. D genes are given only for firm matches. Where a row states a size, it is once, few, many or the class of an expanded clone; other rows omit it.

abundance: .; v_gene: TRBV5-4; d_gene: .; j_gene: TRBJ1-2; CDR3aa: CASSLDSYGYTF; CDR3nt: TGTGCCAGCAGCTTGGACAGCTATGGCTACACCTTC
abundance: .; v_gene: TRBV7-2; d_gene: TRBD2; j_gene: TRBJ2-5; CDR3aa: CASSLSGGLETQYF; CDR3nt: TGTGCCAGCAGCTTATCGGGGGGGCTTGAGACCCAGTACTTC
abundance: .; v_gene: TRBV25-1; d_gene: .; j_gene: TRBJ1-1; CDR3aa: CASRAWKGTEAFF; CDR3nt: TGTGCCAGCAGAGCTTGGAAGGGGACTGAAGCTTTCTTT
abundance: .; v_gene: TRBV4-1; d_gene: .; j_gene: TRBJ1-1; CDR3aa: CASSLIGTEAFF; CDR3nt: TGCGCCAGCAGCCTCATCGGCACTGAAGCTTTCTTT
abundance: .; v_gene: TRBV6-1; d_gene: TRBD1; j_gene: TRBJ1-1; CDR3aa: CASNRGVNTEAFF; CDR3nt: TGTGCCAGCAACAGGGGTGTTAACACTGAAGCTTTCTTT
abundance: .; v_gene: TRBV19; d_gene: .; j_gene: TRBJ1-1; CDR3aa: CASSIWNRVGTEAFF; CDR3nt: TGTGCCAGTAGTATTTGGAACAGGGTGGGCACTGAAGCTTTCTTT
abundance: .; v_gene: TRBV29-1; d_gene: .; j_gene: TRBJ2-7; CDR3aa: CSVRTASVGQYF; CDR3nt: TGCAGCGTCCGGACAGCCTCAGTTGGGCAGTACTTC
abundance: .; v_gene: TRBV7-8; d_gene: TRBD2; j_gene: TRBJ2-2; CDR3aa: CASSLALQGGAGELFF; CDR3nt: TGTGCCAGCAGCTTAGCGCTGCAGGGAGGGGCCGGGGAGCTGTTTTTT
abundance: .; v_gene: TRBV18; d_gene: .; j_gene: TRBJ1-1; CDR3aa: CASSPAPGNTEAFF; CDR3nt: TGTGCCAGCTCACCAGCCCCGGGGAACACTGAAGCTTTCTTT
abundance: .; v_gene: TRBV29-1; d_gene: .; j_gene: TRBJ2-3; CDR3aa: CSVEDPWREQDTLSTDTQYF; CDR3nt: TGCAGCGTTGAAGATCCGTGGCGGGAACAGGATACTCTCAGCACAGATACGCAGTATTTT
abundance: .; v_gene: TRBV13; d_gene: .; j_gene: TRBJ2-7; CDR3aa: CASSLGPSTYEQYF; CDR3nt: TGTGCCAGCAGCTTAGGCCCCAGTACGTACGAGCAGTACTTC
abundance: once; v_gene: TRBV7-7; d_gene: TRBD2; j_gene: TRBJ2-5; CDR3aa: CASSLAGYGRETQYF; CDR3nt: TGTGCTAGCAGCTTAGCAGGGTACGGGAGGGAGACCCAGTACTTC
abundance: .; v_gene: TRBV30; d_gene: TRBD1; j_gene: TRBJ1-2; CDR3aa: CAWSAGTAYGYTF; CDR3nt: TGTGCCTGGAGCGCTGGGACAGCCTATGGCTACACCTTC
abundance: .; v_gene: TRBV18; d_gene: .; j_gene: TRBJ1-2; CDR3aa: CASSPEEGGYTF; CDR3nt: TGTGCCAGCTCACCGGAGGAAGGAGGCTACACCTTC
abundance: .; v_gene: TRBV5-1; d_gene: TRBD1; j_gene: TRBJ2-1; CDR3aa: CASSLALDRVDNEQFF; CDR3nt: TGCGCCAGCAGCTTGGCACTGGACAGGGTAGACAATGAGCAGTTCTTC
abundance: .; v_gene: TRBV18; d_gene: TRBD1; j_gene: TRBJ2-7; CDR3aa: CASSPWTGEGYEQYF; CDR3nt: TGTGCCAGCTCACCCTGGACAGGGGAAGGCTACGAGCAGTACTTC
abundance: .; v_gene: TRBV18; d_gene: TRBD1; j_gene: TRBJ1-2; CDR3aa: CASSPFPGQGYYGYTF; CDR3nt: TGTGCCAGCTCACCATTCCCGGGACAGGGGTACTATGGCTACACCTTC
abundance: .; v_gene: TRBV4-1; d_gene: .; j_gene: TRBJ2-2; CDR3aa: CASSQAGVTFSGELFF; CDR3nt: TGCGCCAGCAGCCAAGCAGGGGTGACCTTTTCCGGGGAGCTGTTTTTT
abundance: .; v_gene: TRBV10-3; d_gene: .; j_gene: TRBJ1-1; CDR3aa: CAITSGTSNTEAFF; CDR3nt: TGTGCCATCACTTCCGGGACATCGAACACTGAAGCTTTCTTT
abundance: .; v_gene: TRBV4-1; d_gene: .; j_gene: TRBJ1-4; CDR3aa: CASSPGAVLATNEKLFF; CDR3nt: TGCGCCAGCAGCCCGGGTGCAGTCCTTGCAACTAATGAAAAACTGTTTTTT
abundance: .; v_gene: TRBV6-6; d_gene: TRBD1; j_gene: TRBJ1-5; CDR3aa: CASSDRVHGNQPQHF; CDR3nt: TGTGCCAGCAGTGACAGGGTTCATGGGAATCAGCCCCAGCATTTT
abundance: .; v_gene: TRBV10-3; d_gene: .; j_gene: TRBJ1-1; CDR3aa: CAISTQALNTEAFF; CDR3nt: TGTGCCATCAGTACCCAGGCCTTGAACACTGAAGCTTTCTTT
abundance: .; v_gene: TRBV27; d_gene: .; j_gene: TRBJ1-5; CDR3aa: CAASRKWNQPQHF; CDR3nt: TGTGCGGCTTCGCGGAAATGGAATCAGCCCCAGCATTTT
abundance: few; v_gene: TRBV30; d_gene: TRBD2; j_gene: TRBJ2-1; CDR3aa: CACQKRGAGNEQFF; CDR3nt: TGTGCCTGCCAAAAGCGGGGGGCGGGCAATGAGCAGTTCTTC
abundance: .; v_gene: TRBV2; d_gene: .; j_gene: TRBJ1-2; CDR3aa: CASSEWDSGNGYTF; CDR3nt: TGTGCCAGCAGTGAATGGGACTCCGGCAATGGCTACACCTTC
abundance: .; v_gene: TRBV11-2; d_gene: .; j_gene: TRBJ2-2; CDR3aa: CASSLAQYTGELFF; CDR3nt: TGTGCCAGCAGCTTAGCCCAGTACACCGGGGAGCTGTTTTTT
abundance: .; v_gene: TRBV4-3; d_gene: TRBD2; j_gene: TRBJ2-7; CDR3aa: CASSQGLAEFSVQYF; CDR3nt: TGCGCCAGCAGCCAAGGCCTAGCGGAATTTAGTGTGCAGTACTTC
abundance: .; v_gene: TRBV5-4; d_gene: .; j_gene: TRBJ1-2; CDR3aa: CASSLAALTDRKGGYTF; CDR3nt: TGTGCCAGCAGCTTGGCCGCACTCACTGACAGAAAAGGAGGCTACACCTTC
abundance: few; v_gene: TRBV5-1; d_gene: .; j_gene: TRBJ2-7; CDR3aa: CASSAADSSYEQYF; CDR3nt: TGCGCCAGCAGCGCGGCCGACTCCTCCTACGAGCAGTACTTC
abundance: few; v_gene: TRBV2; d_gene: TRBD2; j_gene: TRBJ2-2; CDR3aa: CASSSKLGLAGGQSGELFF; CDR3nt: TGTGCCAGCAGTTCGAAATTGGGACTAGCGGGGGGGCAAAGCGGGGAGCTGTTTTTT
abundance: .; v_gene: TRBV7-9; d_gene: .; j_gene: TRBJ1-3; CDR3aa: CASSRDRGNTIYF; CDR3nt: TGTGCCAGCAGCCGAGACAGGGGAAACACCATATATTTT
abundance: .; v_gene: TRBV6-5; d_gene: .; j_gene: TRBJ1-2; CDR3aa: CASSRSGLSSYGYTF; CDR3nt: TGTGCCAGCAGTAGAAGTGGGCTGTCTTCCTATGGCTACACCTTC
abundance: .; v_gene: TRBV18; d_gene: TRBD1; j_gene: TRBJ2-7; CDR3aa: CASPQTGGLHEQYF; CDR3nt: TGTGCCAGCCCCCAGACAGGGGGTTTGCACGAGCAGTACTTC
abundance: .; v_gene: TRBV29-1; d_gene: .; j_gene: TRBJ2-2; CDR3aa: CGLKQGFSGELFF; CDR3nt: TGCGGACTTAAACAGGGATTCTCCGGGGAGCTGTTTTTT
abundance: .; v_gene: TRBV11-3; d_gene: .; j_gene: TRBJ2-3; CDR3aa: CASSSGTHTWGTDTQYF; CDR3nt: TGTGCCAGCAGCTCCGGGACTCATACATGGGGCACAGATACACAGTATTTT
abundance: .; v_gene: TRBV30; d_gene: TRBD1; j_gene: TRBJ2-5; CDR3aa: CAWDRGQETQYF; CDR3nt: TGTGCCTGGGACAGGGGGCAAGAGACCCAGTACTTC
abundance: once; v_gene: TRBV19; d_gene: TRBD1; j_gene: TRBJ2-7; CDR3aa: CASKGQETYEQYF; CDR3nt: TGTGCCAGTAAGGGACAGGAGACCTACGAGCAGTACTTC
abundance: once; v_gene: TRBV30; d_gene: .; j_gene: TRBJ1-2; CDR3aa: CAWSSARVYGYTF; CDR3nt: TGTGCCTGGAGCTCGGCCAGGGTCTATGGCTACACCTTC
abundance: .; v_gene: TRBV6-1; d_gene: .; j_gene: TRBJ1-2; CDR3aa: CASSEWHHSRNSMGGTF; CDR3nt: TGTGCCAGCAGTGAATGGCATCATAGCAGGAACTCTATGGGAGGCACCTTC
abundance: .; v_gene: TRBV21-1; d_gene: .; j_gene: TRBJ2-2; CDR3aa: CASSRDRGLASGGTNTGELFF; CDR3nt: TGTGCCAGCAGCAGGGACAGGGGGCTTGCTAGCGGGGGTACGAACACCGGGGAGCTGTTTTTT
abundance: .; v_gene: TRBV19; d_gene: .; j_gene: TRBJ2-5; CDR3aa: CASSIVSGETQYF; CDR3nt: TGTGCCAGTAGTATCGTTTCGGGGGAGACCCAGTACTTC
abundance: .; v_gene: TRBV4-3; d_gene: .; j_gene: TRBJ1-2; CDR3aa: CASSQVEGGLGGYTF; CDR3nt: TGCGCCAGCAGCCAAGTCGAGGGAGGCTTGGGTGGCTACACCTTC
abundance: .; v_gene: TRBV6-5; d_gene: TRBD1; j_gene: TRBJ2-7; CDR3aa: CASSWGTGFEQYF; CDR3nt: TGTGCCAGCAGTTGGGGGACAGGGTTCGAGCAGTACTTC
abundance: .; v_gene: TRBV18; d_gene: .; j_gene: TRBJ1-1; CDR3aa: CASSPGQGMNTEAFF; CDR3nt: TGTGCCAGCTCACCCGGGCAGGGAATGAACACTGAAGCTTTCTTT
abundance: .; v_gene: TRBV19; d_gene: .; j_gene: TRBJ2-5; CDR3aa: CASSIDKGGETQYF; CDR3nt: TGTGCCAGTAGTATAGATAAGGGCGGGGAGACCCAGTACTTC